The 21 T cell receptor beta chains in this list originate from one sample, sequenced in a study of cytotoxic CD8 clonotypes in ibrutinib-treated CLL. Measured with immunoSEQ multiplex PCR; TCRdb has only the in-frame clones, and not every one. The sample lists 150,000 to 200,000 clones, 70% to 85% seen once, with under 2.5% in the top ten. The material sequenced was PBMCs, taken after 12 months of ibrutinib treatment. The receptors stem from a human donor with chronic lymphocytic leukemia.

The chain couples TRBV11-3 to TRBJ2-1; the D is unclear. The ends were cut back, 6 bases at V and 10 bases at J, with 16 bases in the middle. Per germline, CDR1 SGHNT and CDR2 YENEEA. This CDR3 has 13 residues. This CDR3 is CASSGPTGPEQFF. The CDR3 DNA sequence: TGTGCCAGCAGTGGACCCACTGGACCAGAGCAGTTCTTC.

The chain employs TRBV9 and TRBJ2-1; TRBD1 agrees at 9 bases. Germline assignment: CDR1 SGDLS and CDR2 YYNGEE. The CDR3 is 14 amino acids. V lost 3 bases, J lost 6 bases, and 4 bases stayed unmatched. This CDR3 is CASSEGQGLNEQFF. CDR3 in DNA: TGTGCCAGCAGCGAGGGACAGGGCCTCAATGAGCAGTTCTTC.

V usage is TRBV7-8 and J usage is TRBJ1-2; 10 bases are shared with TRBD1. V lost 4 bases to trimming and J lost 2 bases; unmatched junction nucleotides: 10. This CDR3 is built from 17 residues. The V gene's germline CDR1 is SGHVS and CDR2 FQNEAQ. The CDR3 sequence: CASSSRDRGPRNYGYTF. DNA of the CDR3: TGTGCCAGCAGCTCCAGGGACAGGGGACCCCGAAACTATGGCTACACCTTC.

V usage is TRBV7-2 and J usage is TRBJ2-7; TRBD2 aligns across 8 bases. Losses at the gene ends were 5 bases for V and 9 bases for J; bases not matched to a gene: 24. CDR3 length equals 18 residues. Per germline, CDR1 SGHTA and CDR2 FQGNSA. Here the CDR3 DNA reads TGTGCCAGCAGCCTAGTTCGTACGGGAGGGCTGTTTTGGGTAGTGCAGTACTTC. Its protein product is CASSLVRTGGLFWVVQYF.

The CDR3 nucleotides are TGTGCCAGCAGTGAGAGACGGGACACCGGGGAGCTGTTTTTT. Encoded protein: CASSERRDTGELFF. The gene calls are TRBV2 and TRBJ2-2; no clear D. Trimming took 3 bases from V and 3 from J, leaving 8 bases between them. The CDR3 contains 14 residues. Germline V gene data show CDR1 as SNHLY and CDR2 as FYNNEI. The full variable domain, its missing parts supplied by reference TRBV2 and TRBJ2-2, is EPEVTQTPSHQVTQMGQEVILRCVPISNHLYFYWYRQILGQKVEFLVSFYNNEISEKSEIFDDQFSVERPDGSNFTLKIRSTKLEDSAMYFCASSERRDTGELFFGEGSRLTVL.

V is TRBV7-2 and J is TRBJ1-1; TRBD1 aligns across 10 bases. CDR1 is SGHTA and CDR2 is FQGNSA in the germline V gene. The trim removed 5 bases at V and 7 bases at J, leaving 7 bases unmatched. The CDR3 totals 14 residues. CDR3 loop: CASSRDRGHGEAFF. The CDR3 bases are TGTGCCAGCAGCCGAGACAGGGGGCACGGTGAAGCTTTCTTT.

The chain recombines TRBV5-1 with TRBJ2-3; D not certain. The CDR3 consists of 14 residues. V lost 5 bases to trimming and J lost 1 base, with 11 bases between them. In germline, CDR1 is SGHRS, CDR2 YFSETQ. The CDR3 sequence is CASSDRTGTDTQYF. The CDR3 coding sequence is TGCGCCAGCAGTGATAGGACGGGCACAGATACGCAGTATTTT.

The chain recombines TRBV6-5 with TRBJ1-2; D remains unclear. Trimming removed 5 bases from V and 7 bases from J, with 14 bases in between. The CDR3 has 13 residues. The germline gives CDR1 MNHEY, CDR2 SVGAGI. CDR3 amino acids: CASSTLGRAGYTF. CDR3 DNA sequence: TGTGCCAGCAGTACCCTCGGGAGGGCTGGCTACACCTTC.

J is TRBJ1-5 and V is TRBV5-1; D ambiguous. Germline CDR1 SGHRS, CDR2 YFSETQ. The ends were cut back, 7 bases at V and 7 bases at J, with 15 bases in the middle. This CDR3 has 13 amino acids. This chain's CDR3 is CASSPEGSQPQHF. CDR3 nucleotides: TGCGCCAGCTCCCCCGAAGGCAGCCAGCCCCAGCATTTT.

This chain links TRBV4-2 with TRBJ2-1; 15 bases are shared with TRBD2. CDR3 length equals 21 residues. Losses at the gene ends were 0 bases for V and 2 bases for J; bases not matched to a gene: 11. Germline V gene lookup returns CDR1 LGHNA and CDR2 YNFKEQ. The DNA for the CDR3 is TGTGCCAGCAGCCAAGATCAAGGACTAGCGGGGGGGCCAGGAACCTACAATGAGCAGTTCTTC. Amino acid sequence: CASSQDQGLAGGPGTYNEQFF.

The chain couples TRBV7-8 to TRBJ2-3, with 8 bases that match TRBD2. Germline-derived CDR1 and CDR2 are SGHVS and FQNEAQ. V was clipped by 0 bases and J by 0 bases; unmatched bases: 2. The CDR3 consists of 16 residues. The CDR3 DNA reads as TGTGCCAGCAGCTTAGCCCCGGGGGGGAGCACAGATACGCAGTATTTT. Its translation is CASSLAPGGSTDTQYF.

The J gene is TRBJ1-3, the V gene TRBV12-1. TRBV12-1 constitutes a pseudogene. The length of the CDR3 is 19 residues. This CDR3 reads CASSSRVWDAPFSGNTIYF. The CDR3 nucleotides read TGTGCCAGCAGCAGTAGGGTGTGGGACGCACCGTTCTCTGGAAACACCATATATTTT.

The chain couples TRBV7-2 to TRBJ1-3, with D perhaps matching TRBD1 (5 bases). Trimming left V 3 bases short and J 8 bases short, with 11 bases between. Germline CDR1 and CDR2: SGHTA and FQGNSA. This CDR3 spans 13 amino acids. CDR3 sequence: CASSLGEGDTIYF. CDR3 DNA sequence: TGTGCCAGCAGCTTGGGGGAGGGAGACACCATATATTTT.

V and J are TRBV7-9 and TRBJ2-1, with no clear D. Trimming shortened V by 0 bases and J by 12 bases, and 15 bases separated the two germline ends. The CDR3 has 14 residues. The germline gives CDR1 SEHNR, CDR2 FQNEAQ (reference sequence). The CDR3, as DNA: TGTGCCAGCAGCTTAGCGACCAGATTTTGGGTGCAGTTCTTC. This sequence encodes CASSLATRFWVQFF. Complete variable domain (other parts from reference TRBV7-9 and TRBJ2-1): DTGVSQNPRHKITKRGQNVTFRCDPISEHNRLYWYRQTLGQGPEFLTYFQNEAQLEKSRLLSDRFSAERPKGSFSTLEIQRTEQGDSAMYLCASSLATRFWVQFFGPGTRLTVL.

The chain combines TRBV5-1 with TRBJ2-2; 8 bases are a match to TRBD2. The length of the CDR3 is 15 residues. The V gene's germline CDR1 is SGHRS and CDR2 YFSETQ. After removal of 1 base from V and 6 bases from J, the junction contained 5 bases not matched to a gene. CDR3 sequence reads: CASSLPAGVPGELFF. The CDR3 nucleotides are TGCGCCAGCAGCTTGCCAGCGGGAGTTCCCGGGGAGCTGTTTTTT.

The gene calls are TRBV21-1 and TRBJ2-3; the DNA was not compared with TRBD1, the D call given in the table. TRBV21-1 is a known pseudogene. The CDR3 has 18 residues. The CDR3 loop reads CASSKEETGVKTTDTQYF. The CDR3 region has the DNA TGTGCCAGCAGCAAAGAAGAGACAGGGGTCAAAACCACAGATACGCAGTATTTT.

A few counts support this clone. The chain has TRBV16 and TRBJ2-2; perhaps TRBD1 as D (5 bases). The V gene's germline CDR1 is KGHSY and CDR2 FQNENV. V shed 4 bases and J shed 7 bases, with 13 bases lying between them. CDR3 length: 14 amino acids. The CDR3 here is CASSRQGSGGELFF. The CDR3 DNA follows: TGTGCCAGCAGCCGGCAGGGATCAGGCGGGGAGCTGTTTTTT. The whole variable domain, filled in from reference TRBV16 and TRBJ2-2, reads GEEVAQTPKHLVRGEGQKAKLYCAPIKGHSYVFWYQQVLKNEFKFLISFQNENVFDETGMPKERFSAKCLPNSPCSLEIQATKLEDSAVYFCASSRQGSGGELFFGEGSRLTVL.

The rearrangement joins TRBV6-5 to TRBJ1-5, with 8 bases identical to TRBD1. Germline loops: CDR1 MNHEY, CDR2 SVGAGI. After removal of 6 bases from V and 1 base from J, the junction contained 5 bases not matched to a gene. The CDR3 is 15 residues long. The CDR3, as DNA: TGTGCCAGCAGGGAGACAGGGGCCAGCAATCAGCCCCAGCATTTT. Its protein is CASRETGASNQPQHF.

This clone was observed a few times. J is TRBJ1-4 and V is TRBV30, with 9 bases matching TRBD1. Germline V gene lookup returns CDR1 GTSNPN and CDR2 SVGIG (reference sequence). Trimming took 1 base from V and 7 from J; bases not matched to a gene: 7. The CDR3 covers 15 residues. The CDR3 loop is CAWSGDRAGGEKLFF. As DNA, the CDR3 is TGTGCCTGGAGTGGGGACAGGGCGGGAGGTGAAAAACTGTTTTTT. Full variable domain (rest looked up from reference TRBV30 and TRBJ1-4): SQTIHQWPATLVQPVGSPLSLECTVEGTSNPNLYWYRQAAGRGLQLLFYSVGIGQISSEVPQNLSASRPQDRQFILSSKKLLLSDSGFYLCAWSGDRAGGEKLFFGSGTQLSVL.

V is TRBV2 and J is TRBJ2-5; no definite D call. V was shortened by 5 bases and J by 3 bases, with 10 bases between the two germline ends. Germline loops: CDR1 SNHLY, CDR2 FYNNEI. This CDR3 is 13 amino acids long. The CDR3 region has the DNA TGTGCCAGCAGTTCCAGATTCGAAGAGACCCAGTACTTC. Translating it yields CASSSRFEETQYF.

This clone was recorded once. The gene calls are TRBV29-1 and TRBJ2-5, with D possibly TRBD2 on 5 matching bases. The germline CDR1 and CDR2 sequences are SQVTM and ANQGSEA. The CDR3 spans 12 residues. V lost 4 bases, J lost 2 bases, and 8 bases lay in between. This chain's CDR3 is CSVGSGQETQYF. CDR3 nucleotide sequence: TGCAGCGTTGGGTCGGGGCAAGAGACCCAGTACTTC.